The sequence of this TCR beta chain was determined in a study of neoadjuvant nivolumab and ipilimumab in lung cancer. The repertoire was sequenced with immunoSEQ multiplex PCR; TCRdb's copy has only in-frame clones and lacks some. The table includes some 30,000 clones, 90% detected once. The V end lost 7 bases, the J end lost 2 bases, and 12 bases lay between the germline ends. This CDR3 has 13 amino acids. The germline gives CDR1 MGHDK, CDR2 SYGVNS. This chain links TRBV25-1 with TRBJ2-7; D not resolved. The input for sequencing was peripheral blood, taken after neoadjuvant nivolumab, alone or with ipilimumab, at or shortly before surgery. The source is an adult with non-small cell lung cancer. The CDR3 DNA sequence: TGTGCCAGCAAGCCCCGGGCCACCTACGAGCAGTACTTC. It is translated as CASKPRATYEQYF.